Shown below are 26 T cell receptor beta chains from a single sample sequenced in a study of cytomegalovirus exposure and HLA in healthy donors (dated by TCRdb to about 2017). The protocol used for the library was the immunoSEQ multiplex PCR assay. TCRdb re-hosts the immuneACCESS table, in-frame sequences only. Its copies lack some clones; in the studies checked, an unresolved V gene accounts for under half of them, and the cause for the rest is not known. The sample data list approximately 110,000 clones, and approximately 94% of these were observed just once. 1% to 1.5% of the sample goes to the ten largest clones. Source material: PBMCs. The receptor source for this set is a woman younger than 35 in good health and CMV-seronegative.

The J gene is TRBJ1-6, the V gene TRBV2; D is undetermined. V gave up 6 bases and J gave up 0 bases, with 9 bases separating them. The CDR3 extends over 15 amino acids. Germline V gene sequence: CDR1 SNHLY, CDR2 FYNNEI. The CDR3: CASRQTSSYNSPLHF. The CDR3 DNA sequence: TGTGCCAGCAGACAGACTAGCTCCTATAATTCACCCCTCCACTTT.

V usage is TRBV30 and J usage is TRBJ2-3, with 9 bases identical to TRBD1. Germline V gives CDR1 GTSNPN, CDR2 SVGIG (reference sequence). V dropped 8 bases and J dropped 2; count of bases not matched to a gene: 5. The CDR3 totals 13 residues. The CDR3 spells CAGDRDPTDTQYF. DNA for the CDR3: TGTGCCGGGGACAGGGACCCCACAGATACGCAGTATTTT.

The chain links TRBV28 to TRBJ2-7, with D possibly TRBD2 on 5 matching bases. The CDR3 spans 19 residues. V shed 5 bases and J shed 3 bases, with 29 bases lying between them. The germline V gene encodes CDR1 MDHEN and CDR2 SYDVKM. The DNA of the CDR3 is TGTGCCAGCAGTACCCCCTGGAGGAGCGCTAGTAGTTATGGCTACGAGCAGTACTTC. This sequence encodes CASSTPWRSASSYGYEQYF. The full variable domain, with the rest looked up from reference TRBV28 and TRBJ2-7, is DVKVTQSSRYLVKRTGEKVFLECVQDMDHENMFWYRQDPGLGLRLIYFSYDVKMKEKGDIPEGYSVSREKKERFSLILESASTNQTSMYLCASSTPWRSASSYGYEQYFGPGTRLTVT.

The J gene is TRBJ1-1, the V gene TRBV6-5, with 9 bases identical to TRBD1. The V gene's germline CDR1 is MNHEY and CDR2 SVGAGI. The CDR3 loop spans 16 amino acids. V gave up 2 bases and J gave up 5 bases; unmatched junction bases: 9. The CDR3: CASSYRGQGLFTEAFF. The CDR3 bases are TGTGCCAGCAGTTACCGAGGACAGGGGCTCTTTACTGAAGCTTTCTTT.

This rearrangement joins TRBV7-9 to TRBJ1-5, with D tentatively TRBD1 (5 bases). Trimming left V 5 bases short and J 5 bases short, with 13 bases between. The CDR3 is 14 residues long. CDR1 SEHNR and CDR2 FQNEAQ come from the germline V gene (reference sequence). CDR3 sequence reads: CASSKSTGDQPQHF. CDR3 DNA sequence: TGTGCCAGCAGCAAATCGACGGGGGATCAGCCCCAGCATTTT. Combining the CDR3 with reference TRBV7-9 and TRBJ1-5 gives the whole variable domain DTGVSQNPRHKITKRGQNVTFRCDPISEHNRLYWYRQTLGQGPEFLTYFQNEAQLEKSRLLSDRFSAERPKGSFSTLEIQRTEQGDSAMYLCASSKSTGDQPQHFGDGTRLSIL.

The chain uses TRBV4-1 and TRBJ1-1, with a tentative D call TRBD1 (6 bases). V lost 4 bases, J lost 2 bases, and 14 bases lay in between. Germline V lookup: CDR1 MGHRA, CDR2 YSYEKL. This CDR3 has 15 amino acids. CDR3 in amino acids: CASSPTTGLNTEAFF. CDR3 nucleotides: TGCGCCAGCAGCCCAACGACAGGTCTAAACACTGAAGCTTTCTTT.

This rearrangement joins TRBV7-2 to TRBJ1-1; D is uncertain. Germline CDR1 SGHTA, CDR2 FQGNSA. The V gene lost 4 bases and the J gene lost 5 bases, with 14 bases spanning the gap. The CDR3 contains 14 residues. The CDR3 protein is CASSWKPGGTEAFF. In DNA form, the CDR3 reads TGTGCCAGCAGCTGGAAACCCGGCGGGACTGAAGCTTTCTTT.

The V and J genes are TRBV5-5 and TRBJ2-1, with D perhaps matching TRBD2 (6 bases). With 4 bases removed from V and 14 bases from J, the gap between germline ends came to 16 bases. Per the germline V gene, CDR1 is SGHKS and CDR2 is YYEKEE (reference sequence). CDR3 size: 12 residues. The chain's CDR3 is CASSGGAREEFF. As DNA, the CDR3 is TGTGCCAGCAGCGGGGGTGCCAGGGAGGAGTTCTTC.

The chain uses TRBV6-5 and TRBJ2-5; D unclear. Trimming removed 2 bases at V and 2 bases at J, with 6 bases between. Germline loops: CDR1 MNHEY, CDR2 SVGAGI. The CDR3 has 13 residues. CDR3 nucleotide sequence: TGTGCCAGCAGTTACGATGCGCAAGAGACCCAGTACTTC. Amino acid sequence: CASSYDAQETQYF.

As regards this clone: The junction does not match germline at one end; this may be a read error. The sample carries other DNA sequences with the same CDR3. The CDR3 DNA reads as TGTGCCAGCAGCTTGATTGCGGGAGACTACGAGCAGTACTTC. This sequence encodes CASSLIAGDYEQYF. The gene calls are TRBV5-1 and TRBJ2-7, with 7 bases fitting TRBD2. The length of the CDR3 is 14 residues. In germline, CDR1 is SGHRS, CDR2 YFSETQ.

This clone was detected only once. The chain employs TRBV27 and TRBJ2-3; 15 nucleotides agree with TRBD2. V was clipped by 6 bases and J by 4 bases; unmatched bases: 5. The CDR3 is 16 amino acids. Germline V gives CDR1 MNHEY, CDR2 SMNVEV (reference sequence). The CDR3 region has the DNA TGTGCCAGCAGCCGGACTAGCGGGAGGGAAGCAGATACGCAGTATTTT. It specifies CASSRTSGREADTQYF.

The chain is built from TRBV6-5 and TRBJ1-1, with unresolved D. Per germline, CDR1 MNHEY and CDR2 SVGAGI. Trimming stripped 2 bases from V and 1 base from J, with 2 bases between. CDR3 length equals 12 residues. Here the CDR3 reads CASSYRNTEAFF. The CDR3 DNA follows: TGTGCCAGCAGTTACCGGAACACTGAAGCTTTCTTT.

In this sample, this clone turned up once. The chain employs TRBV28 and TRBJ1-5; 8 bases map to TRBD1. Trimming cost V 7 bases and J 3 bases; bases outside gene matches: 5. This CDR3 spans 14 amino acids. Germline lookup yields CDR1 MDHEN and CDR2 SYDVKM. CDR3 amino acids: CASTRQGNNQPQHF. In nucleotides, the CDR3 is TGTGCCAGCACACGACAGGGGAACAATCAGCCCCAGCATTTT.

The V and J genes are TRBV14 and TRBJ2-5, with 9 bases matching TRBD2. V was pared by 0 bases and J by 5 bases, with 10 bases of the junction left unmatched. The CDR3 sequence is 17 residues long. Germline CDR1 and CDR2: SGHDN and FVKESK. This CDR3 is CASSQDSHLAGLETQYF. The DNA of the CDR3 is TGTGCCAGCAGCCAAGATTCCCATCTAGCGGGATTGGAGACCCAGTACTTC.

The chain joins TRBV28 to TRBJ1-1, with a possible D match to TRBD1 (6 bases). The CDR3 is made up of 14 amino acids. Trimming took 6 bases from V and 4 from J, leaving 15 bases between them. Per germline, CDR1 MDHEN and CDR2 SYDVKM. Here the CDR3 reads CASSPTGTATEAFF. CDR3 DNA: TGTGCCAGCAGCCCGACAGGTACTGCCACTGAAGCTTTCTTT.

The V call is TRBV5-1, the J call TRBJ1-1; D is possibly TRBD1 (5 bases). V was clipped by 5 bases and J by 2 bases, with 10 bases between them. The CDR3 is made up of 13 amino acids. CDR1 is SGHRS, CDR2 YFSETQ, per germline. The DNA of the CDR3 is TGCGCCAGCAGTTGGGGCACTAACACTGAAGCTTTCTTT. It is translated as CASSWGTNTEAFF.

The V gene is TRBV27, the J gene TRBJ2-3, with 8 nucleotides matching TRBD2. J was trimmed by 6 bases and V by 2 bases; bases with no gene match: 7. This CDR3 contains 15 residues. Per the germline V gene, CDR1 is MNHEY and CDR2 is SMNVEV (reference sequence). CDR3 sequence reads: CASSLDGRAGDTQYF. The CDR3 nucleotides read TGTGCCAGCAGTTTAGACGGGAGGGCGGGGGATACGCAGTATTTT.

The genes are TRBV5-4 and TRBJ2-2; TRBD2 aligns across 7 bases. Germline V gives CDR1 SGHNT, CDR2 YYREEE (reference sequence). The CDR3 extends over 18 amino acids. V shed 4 bases and J 4 bases; nucleotides not matched to a gene: 16. The DNA for the CDR3 is TGTGCCAGCAGCCCCGAGCTGGTAGGTAGCGGGCCCACCGGGGAGCTGTTTTTT. It yields the protein CASSPELVGSGPTGELFF.

The chain carries TRBV10-2 and TRBJ2-1; the match to TRBD2 covers 12 bases. The length of the CDR3 is 14 residues. Germline CDR1 is WSHSY and CDR2 is SAAADI. With 7 bases clipped from V and 9 bases from J, the junction kept 7 bases outside the gene matches. The CDR3 protein is CASKRLAGDIEQFF. As DNA, the CDR3 is TGCGCCAGCAAACGACTAGCGGGGGACATTGAGCAGTTCTTC.

V and J are TRBV12-5 and TRBJ2-7; 7 bases agree with TRBD2. The CDR3 runs to 12 residues. The germline V gene encodes CDR1 LGHNT and CDR2 FRNRAP. J was trimmed by 3 bases and V by 6 bases; bases with no gene match: 2. This CDR3 reads CASGGGIYEQYF. The CDR3 bases are TGTGCTAGTGGCGGGGGGATCTACGAGCAGTACTTC.

The chain joins TRBV5-1 to TRBJ2-2, with 15 bases lining up with TRBD2. The CDR3 covers 22 residues. The germline CDR1 and CDR2 sequences are SGHRS and YFSETQ. J was trimmed by 3 bases and V by 4 bases; bases with no gene match: 19. The chain's CDR3 is CASSELLKVGLAGGPDTGELFF. DNA of the CDR3: TGCGCCAGCAGCGAACTCCTAAAAGTCGGACTAGCGGGAGGGCCGGACACCGGGGAGCTGTTTTTT.

The chain links TRBV28 to TRBJ2-3; a weak D match, TRBD1 (6 bases). V was pared by 5 bases and J by 2 bases, with 14 bases between. The CDR3 sequence is 15 residues long. Germline loops: CDR1 MDHEN, CDR2 SYDVKM. Here the CDR3 DNA reads TGTGCCAGCAGTATCAGGGACATTCTCACAGATACGCAGTATTTT. It is translated as CASSIRDILTDTQYF.

This clone was seen only once. This chain uses TRBV1 with TRBJ2-7; the D call in the table, TRBD1, was not verified against the DNA. TRBV1 is a documented pseudogene. This CDR3 contains 17 residues. CDR3 sequence (DNA): TGCACCAGCAGCCAAGATTGGCCCCGGGACAGGGGCCACGAGCAGTACTTC. Translating it yields CTSSQDWPRDRGHEQYF.

The chain recombines TRBV9 with TRBJ1-1; D is unresolved. CDR3 length equals 13 residues. V was shortened by 4 bases and J by 7 bases, with 14 bases between the two germline ends. The germline V gene has CDR1 SGDLS and CDR2 YYNGEE. The CDR3 protein is CASSRSGRDEAFF. The CDR3 region has the DNA TGTGCCAGCAGCCGTTCAGGACGGGATGAAGCTTTCTTT.

The chain couples TRBV5-1 to TRBJ2-1, with 13 bases aligning to TRBD2. CDR1 and CDR2 from the germline V gene are SGHRS and YFSETQ. J lost 5 bases, V lost 1 base, and 9 bases had no gene match. CDR3 length: 18 residues. Here the CDR3 DNA reads TGCGCCAGCAGCTTGCTACTAGCGGGGGGGGCACCTCACAATGAGCAGTTCTTC. This codes for CASSLLLAGGAPHNEQFF.

CDR3 residues: CAWSAAGNGELFF. Written as DNA, the CDR3 is TGTGCCTGGAGTGCGGCGGGGAACGGGGAGCTGTTTTTT. The chain recombines TRBV30 with TRBJ2-2, with a weak D call TRBD2 (6 bases). Germline V lookup: CDR1 GTSNPN, CDR2 SVGIG (reference sequence). The CDR3 contains 13 residues. With 1 base removed from V and 7 bases from J, the gap between germline ends came to 10 bases. The complete variable domain, with remaining parts taken from reference TRBV30 and TRBJ2-2, reads SQTIHQWPATLVQPVGSPLSLECTVEGTSNPNLYWYRQAAGRGLQLLFYSVGIGQISSEVPQNLSASRPQDRQFILSSKKLLLSDSGFYLCAWSAAGNGELFFGEGSRLTVL.